This TCR beta chain is from a study of T cell changes during pregnancy in multiple sclerosis. Profiled with immunoSEQ multiplex PCR; TCRdb holds only in-frame clones, not every one. The sample has 60,000 to 75,000 clones, around 90% seen once; the top ten hold more than 1.2%. The CDR3 spans 12 residues. The germline V gene encodes CDR1 MNHNS and CDR2 SASEGT. With 7 bases removed from V and 7 bases from J, the gap between germline ends came to 13 bases. Sequencing used peripheral blood, obtained after pregnancy. The receptor was derived from a female donor with multiple sclerosis, enrolled in a pregnancy study. The V and J genes are TRBV6-1 and TRBJ1-2; unclear D gene. For the CDR3, the DNA is TGTGCCAGCATTATGGGGAGGGCTGGCTACACCTTC. This gives the protein CASIMGRAGYTF.